One TCR beta chain is described in this entry. This entry is derived from a study of blood T cell repertoires in COVID-19. In the study overall: Spain, Italy and the United States supplied samples that represented acute and convalescent COVID-19.

The protocol was immunoSEQ multiplex PCR, while the TCRdb copy is restricted to in-frame clones and leaves out a portion. The sample contains about half a million clones, 80% to 90% of which appear only once. The V end was cut by 1 base, the J end by 2 bases, with 12 bases between. Germline CDR1 and CDR2: LNHDA and SQIVND (reference sequence). The CDR3 has 15 amino acids. The sequencing input was peripheral blood. The rearrangement links TRBV19 to TRBJ2-7; D might be TRBD2 (6 bases). This receptor was identified in a human donor in a cohort sampled during active COVID-19. The CDR3 DNA reads as TGTGCCAGTAGTATAGCTAGCGCGCCTACCTACGAGCAGTACTTC. It is translated as CASSIASAPTYEQYF.